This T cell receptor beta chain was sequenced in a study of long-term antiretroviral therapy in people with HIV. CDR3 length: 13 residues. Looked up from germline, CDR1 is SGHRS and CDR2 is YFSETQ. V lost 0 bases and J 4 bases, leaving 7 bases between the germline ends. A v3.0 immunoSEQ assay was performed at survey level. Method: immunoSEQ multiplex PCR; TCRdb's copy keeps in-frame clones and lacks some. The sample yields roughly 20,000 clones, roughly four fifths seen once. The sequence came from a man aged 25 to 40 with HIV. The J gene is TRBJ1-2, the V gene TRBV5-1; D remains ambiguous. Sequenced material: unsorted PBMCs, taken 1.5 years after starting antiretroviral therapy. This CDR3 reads CASSLGTGYGYTF. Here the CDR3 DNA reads TGCGCCAGCAGCTTGGGGACGGGCTATGGCTACACCTTC.